These 13 T cell receptor beta chains share one sample of origin, sequenced in a study of T cells in Graves' hyperthyroidism and ophthalmopathy. Amplified TCR beta CDR3 regions derived from RNA transcripts. RT-PCR in the first round (using the HTBI primer set) targeted the TCR CDR3. TCRdb passed the multiplex PCR reads through MiXCR, listing each CDR3 protein once. The sample has 340,000 or so distinct CDR3 sequences, roughly 21% seen once. Source material: blood. These TCRs come from a woman in her forties or fifties with Graves' hyperthyroidism.

The V call is TRBV18, the J call TRBJ2-7; D remains ambiguous. The germline V and J ends were trimmed by 2 bases and 7 bases, with 12 bases remaining between them. Germline CDR1 KGHSH, CDR2 LQKENI. The CDR3 runs to 13 residues. CDR3 in amino acids: CASSPVPVVEQYF. The CDR3 nucleotides read TGTGCCAGCTCACCAGTACCGGTAGTGGAGCAGTACTTC.

This clonotype was observed at least ten times. The chain links TRBV10-3 to TRBJ2-7; weak D call: TRBD2 (5 bases). The germline V and J ends were trimmed by 4 bases and 4 bases, with 11 bases remaining between them. CDR1 and CDR2 from the germline V gene are ENHRY and SYGVKD. This CDR3 has 13 residues. The CDR3 sequence is CAISGKDSYEQYF. The CDR3 DNA reads as TGTGCCATCAGTGGGAAGGACTCTTACGAGCAGTACTTC.

This clonotype occurred a few times. The chain recombines TRBV3-1 with TRBJ1-1, with a possible D match to TRBD1 (6 bases). Deletions cut 3 bases from V and 0 bases from J, with 17 bases between. The CDR3 is 17 residues long. Germline CDR1 LGHDT, CDR2 YNNKEL (reference sequence). The CDR3 is CASSHSRLDRMNTEAFF. In DNA form, the CDR3 reads TGTGCCAGCAGCCATTCCCGGCTCGACAGGATGAACACTGAAGCTTTCTTT. Based on the CDR3 plus reference TRBV3-1 and TRBJ1-1, the full variable domain is DTAVSQTPKYLVTQMGNDKSIKCEQNLGHDTMYWYKQDSKKFLKIMFSYNNKELIINETVPNRFSPKSPDKAHLNLHINSLELGDSAVYFCASSHSRLDRMNTEAFFGQGTRLTVV.

In its sample, this clonotype was seen many times. This chain links TRBV7-2 with TRBJ2-7; D is possibly TRBD1 (5 bases). CDR3 length equals 12 residues. V lost 5 bases, J lost 3 bases, and 8 bases lay in between. From germline, CDR1 is SGHTA and CDR2 FQGNSA. CDR3: CASSQTVYEQYF. The CDR3, as DNA: TGTGCCAGCAGCCAGACAGTCTACGAGCAGTACTTC.

This clonotype was counted at least ten times. This chain uses TRBV11-2 with TRBJ2-5, with 9 bases aligning to TRBD2. Per germline, CDR1 SGHAT and CDR2 FQNNGV. The V segment lost 4 bases and the J segment 4 bases; nucleotides outside the gene matches: 10. This CDR3 has 16 amino acids. The CDR3 DNA follows: TGTGCCAGCAGCTCCTCAGCGGGGGGCCCTTCAGAGACCCAGTACTTC. This translates into CASSSSAGGPSETQYF.

The sample holds a few counts of this clonotype. The gene calls are TRBV19 and TRBJ2-2, with 9 bases identical to TRBD1. The germline V gene encodes CDR1 LNHDA and CDR2 SQIVND (reference sequence). V lost 2 bases to trimming and J lost 6 bases; unmatched junction nucleotides: 10. CDR3 length equals 17 residues. The CDR3: CASSIHGTGKRSGELFF. The CDR3 DNA sequence: TGTGCCAGTAGTATACACGGGACAGGGAAGCGTTCCGGGGAGCTGTTTTTT.

This clonotype appeared many times. The V call is TRBV18, the J call TRBJ2-7; the D gene is possibly TRBD1 (5 bases). Germline CDR1 reads KGHSH; CDR2 reads LQKENI. The CDR3 is made up of 14 amino acids. Trimming removed 0 bases from V and 2 bases from J, with 8 bases in between. CDR3 in DNA: TGTGCCAGCTCACCACCGGGGCGGACCTACGAGCAGTACTTC. Residues: CASSPPGRTYEQYF. The whole variable domain, filled in from reference TRBV18 and TRBJ2-7, reads NAGVMQNPRHLVRRRGQEARLRCSPMKGHSHVYWYRQLPEEGLKFMVYLQKENIIDESGMPKERFSAEFPKEGPSILRIQQVVRGDSAAYFCASSPPGRTYEQYFGPGTRLTVT.

V usage is TRBV18 and J usage is TRBJ1-1, with TRBD1 matching over 8 bases. CDR1 is KGHSH and CDR2 is LQKENI in the germline V gene. The CDR3 covers 17 residues. The V gene end was trimmed by 3 bases and the J gene end by 1 base; junction bases not matched to a gene: 10. Here the CDR3 reads CASSPLGQGRGNTEAFF. In DNA form, the CDR3 reads TGTGCCAGCTCACCGCTCGGACAGGGTAGGGGGAACACTGAAGCTTTCTTT.

This clonotype occurred many times. V and J are TRBV11-2 and TRBJ2-1; either TRBD1 or TRBD2 may fit D (6 bases each). CDR3 length: 15 residues. Germline V gives CDR1 SGHAT, CDR2 FQNNGV. The V end was cut by 0 bases, the J end by 5 bases, with 11 bases between. The CDR3 DNA reads as TGTGCCAGCAGCTTAGAACGGGGGCGAAACAATGAGCAGTTCTTC. It is translated as CASSLERGRNNEQFF.

This clonotype was counted only a few times. The V gene is TRBV20-1, the J gene TRBJ1-5; TRBD1 matches 8 bases. Germline assignment: CDR1 DFQATT and CDR2 SNEGSKA (reference sequence). The CDR3 is 14 residues long. Trimming took 0 bases from V and 7 from J; bases not matched to a gene: 5. DNA of the CDR3: TGCAGTGCTAGAGACCGGACAGGGAGCCAGCCCCAGCATTTT. Its protein is CSARDRTGSQPQHF.

Concerning this clonotype: This may arise from a read error, as a much more abundant clone is one base away. The rearrangement uses TRBV30 and TRBJ1-1; 7 bases line up with TRBD1. Germline V lookup: CDR1 GTSNPN, CDR2 SVGIG (reference sequence). The CDR3 is 13 residues long. Written as DNA, the CDR3 is TGTGCCTGGAGGAACAGGGGTGACACTGGAGCTTTCTTT. It specifies CAWRNRGDTGAFF.

This clonotype was seen many times. The rearrangement links TRBV5-6 to TRBJ1-2; tentatively, D is TRBD1 (5 bases). The V gene lost 4 bases and the J gene lost 4 bases, with 14 bases spanning the gap. Per germline, CDR1 SGHDT and CDR2 YYEEEE. This CDR3 is 14 amino acids long. The CDR3 sequence is CASSTDKGRYGYTF. CDR3 DNA: TGTGCCAGCAGCACGGATAAGGGACGCTATGGCTACACCTTC.

This clonotype was recorded at least ten times. The V call is TRBV20-1, the J call TRBJ1-5; 7 bases are a match to TRBD1. In germline, CDR1 is DFQATT, CDR2 SNEGSKA (reference sequence). V shed 2 bases, J shed 4 bases, and the junction held 17 bases outside the gene matches. The CDR3 contains 18 residues. CDR3 residues: CSARFDRDRLAGNQPQHF. CDR3 in DNA: TGCAGTGCTAGATTTGACCGGGACAGACTAGCGGGGAATCAGCCCCAGCATTTT.